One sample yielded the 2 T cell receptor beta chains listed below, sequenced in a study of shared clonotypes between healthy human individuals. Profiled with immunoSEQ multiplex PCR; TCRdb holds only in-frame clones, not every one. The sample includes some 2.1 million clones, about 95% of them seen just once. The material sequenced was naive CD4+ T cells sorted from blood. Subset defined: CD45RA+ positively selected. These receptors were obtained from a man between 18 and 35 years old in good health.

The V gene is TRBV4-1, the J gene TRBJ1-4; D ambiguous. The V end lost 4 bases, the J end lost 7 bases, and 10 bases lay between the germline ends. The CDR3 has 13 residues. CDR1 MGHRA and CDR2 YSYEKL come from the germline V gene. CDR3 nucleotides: TGCGCCAGCAGCCTGGGTCACTCTGAAAAACTGTTTTTT. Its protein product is CASSLGHSEKLFF.

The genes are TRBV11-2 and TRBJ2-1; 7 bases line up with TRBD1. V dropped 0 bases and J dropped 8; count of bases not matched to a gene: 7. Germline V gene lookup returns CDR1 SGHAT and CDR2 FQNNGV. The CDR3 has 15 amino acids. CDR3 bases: TGTGCCAGCAGCTTAGAGGGACAGCGAGAGGATGAGCAGTTCTTC. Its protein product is CASSLEGQREDEQFF.